Below, 21 T cell receptor beta chains from the same sample are listed, as sequenced in a study of blood T cell repertoires in COVID-19. Data came from immunoSEQ multiplex PCR; TCRdb stores just in-frame clones and leaves some out. The sample gives about 160,000 clones, approximately 91% of which show up once; roughly 2% is in the top ten. Sequencing input: peripheral blood. Receptors were obtained from a young man with acute or convalescent COVID-19.

The V call is TRBV19, the J call TRBJ1-1; D possibly corresponds to TRBD1 (6 bases). The germline V gene encodes CDR1 LNHDA and CDR2 SQIVND (reference sequence). V was pared by 7 bases and J by 8 bases, with 20 bases between. This CDR3 comprises 14 residues. The CDR3 region has the DNA TGTGCCAGTAACGAAGAGGGTCGGGGACACGAAGCTTTCTTT. It codes for CASNEEGRGHEAFF. Filled out from reference TRBV19 and TRBJ1-1, the complete variable domain reads DGGITQSPKYLFRKEGQNVTLSCEQNLNHDAMYWYRQDPGQGLRLIYYSQIVNDFQKGDIAEGYSVSREKKESFPLTVTSAQKNPTAFYLCASNEEGRGHEAFFGQGTRLTVV.

The chain combines TRBV14 with TRBJ2-3; 7 bases map to TRBD2. Germline CDR1 reads SGHDN; CDR2 reads FVKESK. CDR3 length: 17 amino acids. V shed 3 bases and J 2 bases; nucleotides not matched to a gene: 11. Here the CDR3 DNA reads TGTGCCAGCAGCCACTCCGGGACTACCTACTTCACAGATACGCAGTATTTT. Its protein is CASSHSGTTYFTDTQYF.

This clone is a singleton in its sample. The V and J genes are TRBV5-6 and TRBJ1-2; a weak D match, TRBD1 (6 bases). V was clipped by 0 bases and J by 3 bases, with 12 bases between them. Looked up from germline, CDR1 is SGHDT and CDR2 is YYEEEE. The CDR3 is 15 residues long. The CDR3 nucleotides read TGTGCCAGCAGCTTGGCGGAGAACAGGGACTATGGCTACACCTTC. Protein sequence: CASSLAENRDYGYTF. Full variable domain (rest looked up from reference TRBV5-6 and TRBJ1-2): DAGVTQSPTHLIKTRGQQVTLRCSPKSGHDTVSWYQQALGQGPQFIFQYYEEEERQRGNFPDRFSGHQFPNYSSELNVNALLLGDSALYLCASSLAENRDYGYTFGSGTRLTVV.

V usage is TRBV7-6 and J usage is TRBJ2-2; possibly TRBD2 for D (6 bases). The V and J ends lost 4 bases and 6 bases respectively, with 18 bases between them. The CDR3 is made up of 16 amino acids. The germline CDR1 and CDR2 sequences are SGHVS and FNYEAQ. This CDR3 is CASSSRPGAVAGELFF. The CDR3 nucleotides read TGTGCCAGCAGCTCACGCCCGGGAGCGGTCGCCGGGGAGCTGTTTTTT.

The chain is built from TRBV12-3 or TRBV12-4 and TRBJ1-1; TRBD1 might be the D (6 bases). This CDR3 has 13 residues. V was trimmed by 2 bases and J by 7 bases, leaving 11 bases between them. This CDR3 is CASSLNGGLEAFF. For the CDR3, the DNA is TGTGCCAGCAGTTTAAATGGGGGCCTTGAAGCTTTCTTT.

V is TRBV14 and J is TRBJ2-5; D not certain. The CDR3 totals 14 residues. Germline assignment: CDR1 SGHDN and CDR2 FVKESK. V was trimmed by 1 base and J by 4 bases, leaving 10 bases between them. The CDR3 DNA reads TGTGCCAGCAGCCAAGGGGCCAGGTCAGAGACCCAGTACTTC. Translation gives CASSQGARSETQYF.

The rearrangement links TRBV25-1 to TRBJ1-5; perhaps TRBD1 as D (6 bases). Germline values: CDR1 MGHDK, CDR2 SYGVNS. This CDR3 contains 17 residues. The V gene lost 1 base and the J gene lost 0 bases, with 13 bases spanning the gap. The CDR3 is CASSESGQFDSNQPQHF. CDR3 DNA: TGTGCCAGCAGTGAATCCGGACAGTTTGATAGCAATCAGCCCCAGCATTTT.

V gene TRBV2 combines with J gene TRBJ2-5, with TRBD1 as a possible D gene (5 bases). V was cut by 5 bases and J by 8 bases, with 12 bases left in between. The germline gives CDR1 SNHLY, CDR2 FYNNEI. The CDR3 loop spans 12 amino acids. This CDR3 is CASSPAQGTQYF. Here the CDR3 DNA reads TGTGCCAGCAGTCCGGCTCAGGGTACCCAGTACTTC.

This chain uses TRBV7-2 with TRBJ2-1; 10 nucleotides line up with TRBD1. Germline V gene lookup returns CDR1 SGHTA and CDR2 FQGNSA. V was clipped by 6 bases and J by 9 bases; unmatched bases: 8. The CDR3 contains 14 residues. This CDR3 is CASRPGTGEGEQFF. Written as DNA, the CDR3 is TGTGCCAGCAGACCCGGGACAGGGGAGGGTGAGCAGTTCTTC.

J is TRBJ1-4 and V is TRBV7-2, with a tentative D call TRBD1 (5 bases). The CDR3 is 16 amino acids. Germline-derived CDR1 and CDR2 are SGHTA and FQGNSA. Trimming pared 5 bases from V and 3 bases from J, leaving 16 bases between. As DNA, the CDR3 is TGTGCCAGCAGCCCCCGAACAGGTTCGGCTAATGAAAAACTGTTTTTT. It is translated as CASSPRTGSANEKLFF.

The chain is built from TRBV10-1 and TRBJ1-4, with D uncertain. This CDR3 has 13 amino acids. V gave up 2 bases and J gave up 6 bases, with 7 bases separating them. In germline, CDR1 is WNHNN, CDR2 SYGVQD (reference sequence). CDR3 coding DNA: TGCGCCAGCAGTGAGAGGAGGCATGAAAAACTGTTTTTT. Amino acid sequence: CASSERRHEKLFF.

This clone occurred a few times. The chain is built from TRBV30 and TRBJ1-5, with 7 bases lining up with TRBD1. The CDR3 spans 14 residues. After removal of 0 bases from V and 4 bases from J, the junction contained 3 bases not matched to a gene. Germline V gene sequence: CDR1 GTSNPN, CDR2 SVGIG (reference sequence). The CDR3 DNA sequence: TGTGCCTGGAGTGTAGGGGGCGGGAATCAGCCCCAGCATTTT. The encoded protein is CAWSVGGGNQPQHF.

The chain combines TRBV20-1 with TRBJ1-2; 7 bases fit TRBD1. This CDR3 spans 11 amino acids. Losses at the gene ends were 6 bases for V and 8 bases for J; bases not matched to a gene: 6. Looked up from germline, CDR1 is DFQATT and CDR2 is SNEGSKA (reference sequence). The chain's CDR3 is CSAPDRVGYTF. DNA for the CDR3: TGCAGTGCACCAGACAGGGTCGGCTACACCTTC.

V and J are TRBV19 and TRBJ2-2, with 7 bases fitting TRBD1. The CDR3 runs 15 residues. The trim removed 3 bases at V and 5 bases at J, leaving 6 bases unmatched. Per the germline V gene, CDR1 is LNHDA and CDR2 is SQIVND (reference sequence). DNA for the CDR3: TGTGCCAGTAGTATGAGCAGGGGGAATACCGGGGAGCTGTTTTTT. Protein sequence: CASSMSRGNTGELFF.

The chain has TRBV5-1 and TRBJ2-1; D unresolved. V was cut by 4 bases and J by 4 bases, with 9 bases left in between. The germline V gene encodes CDR1 SGHRS and CDR2 YFSETQ. CDR3 length equals 13 residues. The CDR3 reads CASSNLIYNEQFF. The CDR3 bases are TGCGCCAGCAGCAATCTTATTTACAATGAGCAGTTCTTC.

The V and J genes are TRBV9 and TRBJ2-7; perhaps TRBD2 as D (5 bases). The CDR3 extends over 13 amino acids. Trimming pared 4 bases from V and 4 bases from J, leaving 12 bases between. CDR1 and CDR2 (germline): SGDLS, YYNGEE. In DNA, the CDR3 is TGTGCCAGCAGCCCCCGGACTGGTTACGAGCAGTACTTC. Its translation is CASSPRTGYEQYF.

V gene TRBV20-1 combines with J gene TRBJ2-1; TRBD2 might be the D (5 bases). Per germline, CDR1 DFQATT and CDR2 SNEGSKA (reference sequence). V was shortened by 3 bases and J by 8 bases, with 17 bases between the two germline ends. The CDR3 has 14 residues. CDR3 coding DNA: TGCAGTGCTAGTTTGCCGCGGGTGGGATATGAGCAGTTCTTC. It specifies CSASLPRVGYEQFF.

The V gene is TRBV6-2 or TRBV6-3, the J gene TRBJ2-7, with D maybe TRBD2 (6 bases). The length of the CDR3 is 15 residues. Germline V gene data show CDR1 as MNHEY and CDR2 as SVGEGT. Trimming stripped 2 bases from V and 6 bases from J, with 17 bases between. The CDR3 spells CASSYVPGQGGEQYF. The CDR3 bases are TGTGCCAGCAGTTACGTGCCGGGGCAGGGAGGCGAGCAGTACTTC.

The rearrangement joins TRBV15 to TRBJ1-1; the match to TRBD1 covers 9 bases. The length of the CDR3 is 16 residues. Per germline, CDR1 LNHNV and CDR2 YYDKDF (reference sequence). Trimming at V came to 5 bases and at J to 4 bases, leaving 11 bases not matched to a gene. The CDR3 nucleotides are TGTGCCACCAGCGGTTTGGGACAGGGACGTGCCACTGAAGCTTTCTTT. Translated: CATSGLGQGRATEAFF. The full variable domain, with the rest looked up from reference TRBV15 and TRBJ1-1, is DAMVIQNPRYQVTQFGKPVTLSCSQTLNHNVMYWYQQKSSQAPKLLFHYYDKDFNNEADTPDNFQSRRPNTSFCFLDIRSPGLGDTAMYLCATSGLGQGRATEAFFGQGTRLTVV.

The gene calls are TRBV29-1 and TRBJ2-5; 9 nucleotides line up with TRBD1. V shed 4 bases and J 1 base; nucleotides not matched to a gene: 1. Per the germline V gene, CDR1 is SQVTM and CDR2 is ANQGSEA. CDR3 length: 13 amino acids. CDR3: CSVGDRAQETQYF. CDR3 bases: TGCAGCGTTGGGGACAGGGCCCAAGAGACCCAGTACTTC.

This clone was seen a handful of times. The chain combines TRBV5-1 with TRBJ1-1, with unresolved D. Trimming shortened V by 2 bases and J by 1 base, and 9 bases separated the two germline ends. CDR1 and CDR2 from the germline V gene are SGHRS and YFSETQ. The CDR3 is 14 amino acids. The CDR3 loop reads CASSFSSPNTEAFF. Here the CDR3 DNA reads TGCGCCAGCAGCTTCAGTTCCCCGAACACTGAAGCTTTCTTT.